The 12 T cell receptor beta chains reported below all come from one sample, sequenced in a study of T cell responses to AZD1222 COVID-19 vaccine listed by TCRdb under 2021. The time point label of this sample denotes: baseline before first vaccination. The treatment or condition tag for this specimen amounts to: meningococcal conjugate vaccine given as trial control. Receptor amplification or capture employed the immunoSEQ multiplex PCR assay. This is the immuneACCESS table as TCRdb keeps it, with only in-frame sequences that have V and J called. A part of the clones is gone; compared with another copy, unresolved V genes explain less than half, and the rest is unexplained. Recorded for this sample are 130,000 to 150,000 clones; 82% of them occurred a single time. Roughly 4.3% of the sample rests with the top ten. Sequenced here: peripheral blood, sampled on day 0 of MenACWY control vaccination. These TCRs come from an adult in good health.

The chain uses TRBV2 and TRBJ2-5; D is possibly TRBD2 (6 bases). Germline values: CDR1 SNHLY, CDR2 FYNNEI. This CDR3 spans 14 amino acids. Trimming cost V 7 bases and J 1 base, with 13 bases left between them. CDR3 in DNA: TGTGCCAGCATGGGCGGGGTACTCCAAGAGACCCAGTACTTC. Amino acid sequence: CASMGGVLQETQYF.

CDR3 loop: CASSYVGGYTGELFF. CDR3 in DNA: TGCGCCAGCAGTTATGTGGGGGGGTACACCGGGGAGCTGTTTTTT. V and J are TRBV10-2 and TRBJ2-2; 7 nucleotides align to TRBD2. CDR1 is WSHSY, CDR2 SAAADI, per germline. There are 15 residues in the CDR3. V dropped 5 bases and J dropped 3; count of bases not matched to a gene: 6.

The chain's CDR3 is CASRHRDRPTEAFF. CDR3 sequence (DNA): TGCGCCAGCCGACATAGGGACAGGCCCACTGAAGCTTTCTTT. The chain recombines TRBV5-1 with TRBJ1-1; 8 bases match TRBD1. Germline-derived CDR1 and CDR2 are SGHRS and YFSETQ. V lost 7 bases, J lost 4 bases, and 9 bases stayed unmatched. CDR3 length equals 14 residues.

The chain employs TRBV2 and TRBJ1-5; the match to TRBD1 covers 9 bases. Looked up from germline, CDR1 is SNHLY and CDR2 is FYNNEI. The CDR3 totals 17 residues. J lost 0 bases, V lost 6 bases, and 9 bases had no gene match. The CDR3 DNA sequence: TGTGCCAGCAGCGGGGGGACAGGGATATATAGCAATCAGCCCCAGCATTTT. This encodes CASSGGTGIYSNQPQHF.

The table lists this clone with a few counts. V gene TRBV7-2 combines with J gene TRBJ2-1; 8 bases fit TRBD1. The CDR3 is 16 residues long. Germline-derived CDR1 and CDR2 are SGHTA and FQGNSA. V trimming: 2 bases; J trimming: 8 bases; junction bases outside the gene matches: 11. CDR3 coding DNA: TGTGCCAGCAGCTTAAGGTCCACTCAGGGGGCTGATGAGCAGTTCTTC. Translation: CASSLRSTQGADEQFF. The whole variable domain, filled in from reference TRBV7-2 and TRBJ2-1, reads GAGVSQSPSNKVTEKGKDVELRCDPISGHTALYWYRQSLGQGLEFLIYFQGNSAPDKSGLPSDRFSAERTGGSVSTLTIQRTQQEDSAVYLCASSLRSTQGADEQFFGPGTRLTVL.

This clone has only one observation. The chain joins TRBV11-3 to TRBJ2-5, with a weak D call TRBD2 (6 bases). From germline, CDR1 is SGHNT and CDR2 YENEEA. This CDR3 spans 13 amino acids. V lost 4 bases and J 5 bases, leaving 11 bases between the germline ends. CDR3 region: CASSSVGGETQYF. CDR3 nucleotide sequence: TGTGCCAGCAGCTCAGTAGGAGGGGAGACCCAGTACTTC. The full variable domain, with the rest looked up from reference TRBV11-3 and TRBJ2-5, is EAGVVQSPRYKIIEKKQPVAFWCNPISGHNTLYWYLQNLGQGPELLIRYENEEAVDDSQLPKDRFSAERLKGVDSTLKIQPAELGDSAVYLCASSSVGGETQYFGPGTRLLVL.

The rearrangement uses TRBV3-1 (or the pseudogene TRBV3-2) and TRBJ2-1; D is perhaps TRBD1 or TRBD2 (5 bases each). Germline CDR1 and CDR2: LGHDT and YNNKEL (reference sequence). This CDR3 has 10 residues. V was clipped by 8 bases and J by 6 bases, with 5 bases between them. CDR3 loop: CASGGNEQFF. The CDR3, as DNA: TGTGCCAGCGGGGGCAATGAGCAGTTCTTC.

The chain couples TRBV25-1 to TRBJ2-5; 8 nucleotides line up with TRBD2. The CDR3 totals 14 residues. In germline, CDR1 is MGHDK, CDR2 SYGVNS. V trimming: 6 bases; J trimming: 7 bases; junction bases outside the gene matches: 10. The DNA for the CDR3 is TGTGCCAGCAGCCGGGGGGGCCGGGGAGGGACCCAGTACTTC. Its translation is CASSRGGRGGTQYF.

The CDR3 DNA reads TGCAGCGTCGGGGGGGACAGGAGAGAGACCCAGTACTTC. Translated: CSVGGDRRETQYF. V usage is TRBV29-1 and J usage is TRBJ2-5, with D perhaps being TRBD1 or TRBD2 (8 bases each). With 6 bases removed from V and 4 bases from J, the gap between germline ends came to 15 bases. Germline V gene sequence: CDR1 SQVTM, CDR2 ANQGSEA. CDR3 size: 13 residues.

This chain links TRBV29-1 with TRBJ1-2; 8 positions match TRBD1. The length of the CDR3 is 11 residues. With V trimmed by 6 bases and J by 6 bases, 3 bases remained unmatched. Germline V gene lookup returns CDR1 SQVTM and CDR2 ANQGSEA. CDR3 residues: CSVGQGDGYTF. DNA of the CDR3: TGCAGCGTAGGACAGGGCGATGGCTACACCTTC.

About this clone: A read error may account for a junction end that differs from germline. The V and J genes are TRBV6-7 and TRBJ1-5; no firm D call. TRBV6-7 is an ORF; its function is uncertain. This CDR3 has 16 amino acids. CDR3 region: CASSYNGQSMNPPQHF. The CDR3 nucleotides are TGTGCCAGCAGTTACAATGGGCAGTCTATGAATCCGCCCCAGCATTTT.

The chain links TRBV7-8 to TRBJ2-7, with D perhaps TRBD1 (6 bases). This CDR3 has 14 residues. Trimming took 5 bases from V and 0 from J, leaving 11 bases between them. Germline V gene data show CDR1 as SGHVS and CDR2 as FQNEAQ. The CDR3 bases are TGTGCCAGCAGCAACAGGGAAGGCTCCTACGAGCAGTACTTC. It codes for CASSNREGSYEQYF.